The rows below give T cell receptor beta chains drawn from one sample of a study of cytotoxic CD8 clonotypes in ibrutinib-treated CLL. Only in-frame clones appear in the TCRdb table, and some are missing; sequencing was by immunoSEQ multiplex PCR. The table lists roughly 250,000 clones, roughly 70% of them singletons. The starting material was PBMCs, obtained after 24 months of ibrutinib treatment. The receptors derive from a human donor with chronic lymphocytic leukemia. Both conserved end residues are part of each CDR3. D genes are given only for firm matches. A clone size is listed for some rows: how often the clone was seen (once, few, many), or a class if it is expanded.

D gene | J gene | clone size | V gene | CDR3 protein | CDR3 DNA
TRBD1 | TRBJ2-7 | - | TRBV5-1 | CASSPGTVYEQYF | TGCGCCAGCAGTCCCGGGACAGTCTACGAGCAGTACTTC
- | TRBJ1-2 | - | TRBV28 | CASTPDAANYGYTF | TGTGCCAGCACCCCGGACGCAGCTAACTATGGCTACACCTTC
- | TRBJ1-2 | once | TRBV5-1 | CASSFGLLDYGYTF | TGCGCCAGCAGCTTCGGTCTGCTAGACTATGGCTACACCTTC
- | TRBJ2-1 | - | TRBV30 | CAWTRGSYNEQFF | TGTGCCTGGACCCGGGGATCCTACAATGAGCAGTTCTTC
- | TRBJ1-1 | - | TRBV30 | CAWTMDTEAFF | TGTGCCTGGACGATGGACACTGAAGCTTTCTTT
TRBD1 | TRBJ2-7 | few | TRBV10-1 | CASSGGRTGQREQYF | TGCGCCAGCAGTGGTGGGCGGACAGGGCAGCGCGAGCAGTACTTC
TRBD1 | TRBJ2-7 | - | TRBV27 | CASSTRDRVAEQYF | TGTGCCAGCAGTACTCGGGACAGGGTTGCCGAGCAGTACTTC
- | TRBJ2-2 | few | TRBV2 | CATQAGSGNTGELFF | TGTGCCACCCAAGCGGGTTCGGGAAACACCGGGGAGCTGTTTTTT
- | TRBJ1-5 | - | TRBV6-4 | CARKYRVANQPQHF | TGTGCCAGGAAATACAGGGTTGCAAATCAGCCCCAGCATTTT
- | TRBJ2-7 | - | TRBV7-6 | CASSLAGYLHEQYF | TGTGCCAGCAGCTTAGCGGGTTATCTCCACGAGCAGTACTTC
TRBD1 | TRBJ2-7 | once | TRBV4-3 | CASSTRTGDYEQYF | TGCGCCAGCAGCACCAGGACAGGGGATTACGAGCAGTACTTC
TRBD1 | TRBJ1-2 | once | TRBV6-6 | CASSYRTGAHGYTF | TGTGCCAGCAGTTACCGGACAGGGGCCCATGGCTACACCTTC
TRBD2 | TRBJ2-3 | - | TRBV9 | CASSGGTSDNTDTQYF | TGTGCCAGCAGCGGGGGGACTAGCGACAACACAGATACGCAGTATTTT
TRBD1 | TRBJ1-5 | - | TRBV4-2 | CASSQTAGQGLQPQHF | TGTGCCAGCAGCCAAACGGCGGGACAGGGGCTTCAGCCCCAGCATTTT
- | TRBJ2-2 | - | TRBV7-8 | CASSLRGGELFF | TGTGCCAGCAGCTTAAGGGGCGGGGAGCTGTTTTTT
- | TRBJ2-7 | - | TRBV29-1 | CSVEYGAAMKAEQYF | TGCAGCGTTGAGTACGGGGCAGCCATGAAGGCCGAGCAGTACTTC
- | TRBJ1-1 | few | TRBV30 | CAWSNGATTEAFF | TGTGCCTGGAGTAACGGGGCCACCACTGAAGCTTTCTTT
- | TRBJ1-1 | - | TRBV4-2 | CASSQVRRLSEAFF | TGTGCCAGCAGCCAAGTTCGTAGGTTGAGTGAAGCTTTCTTT
TRBD2 | TRBJ2-3 | once | TRBV7-2 | CASSLGVTGGSYTQYF | TGTGCCAGCAGCTTAGGGGTAACGGGAGGATCGTATACGCAGTATTTT
- | TRBJ2-6 | - | TRBV6-6 | CASSPTGSGANALTF | TGTGCCAGCAGTCCCACGGGCTCTGGGGCCAACGCCCTGACTTTC
- | TRBJ1-5 | - | TRBV28 | CASRAGQWPQHF | TGTGCCAGCAGAGCAGGGCAATGGCCCCAGCATTTT
- | TRBJ1-5 | - | TRBV28 | CASSLDPGQPQHF | TGTGCCAGCAGTTTAGACCCGGGTCAGCCCCAGCATTTT
- | TRBJ2-7 | few | TRBV28 | CASTGAYEQYF | TGTGCCAGCACCGGGGCCTACGAGCAGTACTTC
- | TRBJ1-2 | - | TRBV30 | CAPSHVRGYTF | TGTGCCCCATCACATGTGAGGGGCTACACCTTC
- | TRBJ2-7 | - | TRBV29-1 | CSVEVGGSYEQYF | TGCAGCGTTGAGGTGGGCGGTTCCTACGAGCAGTACTTC
- | TRBJ1-5 | - | TRBV2 | CASSVGVYSNQPQHF | TGTGCCAGCAGTGTGGGGGTTTATAGCAATCAGCCCCAGCATTTT
- | TRBJ1-5 | few | TRBV19 | CASRPPGGNQPQHF | TGTGCCAGTAGACCCCCCGGGGGCAATCAGCCCCAGCATTTT
- | TRBJ1-4 | - | TRBV15 | CATSREGQHEKLFF | TGTGCCACCAGCAGAGAAGGGCAGCATGAAAAACTGTTTTTT
- | TRBJ1-2 | - | TRBV18 | CASSQQESRNYGYTF | TGTGCCAGCTCACAACAGGAATCACGTAACTATGGCTACACCTTC
TRBD1 | TRBJ1-2 | few | TRBV28 | CASSAWGTGWYYGYTF | TGTGCCAGCAGCGCTTGGGGGACAGGGTGGTACTATGGCTACACCTTC
- | TRBJ1-1 | few | TRBV6-5 | CASSKARTEAFF | TGTGCCAGCAGCAAAGCTAGAACTGAAGCTTTCTTT
TRBD2 | TRBJ2-7 | - | TRBV10-1 | CASSGLAEGEQYF | TGCGCCAGCAGTGGTCTAGCGGAGGGGGAGCAGTACTTC
- | TRBJ2-1 | - | TRBV7-3 | CASSLRQTGEQFF | TGTGCCAGCAGCTTACGTCAGACGGGTGAGCAGTTCTTC
TRBD1 | TRBJ1-1 | few | TRBV4-2 | CASSQLRTGPDTEAFF | TGTGCCAGCAGCCAACTTAGGACAGGCCCCGACACTGAAGCTTTCTTT
- | TRBJ2-2 | - | TRBV7-9 | CASSPPTGIPGTGELFF | TGTGCCAGCAGCCCCCCGACCGGGATCCCTGGAACCGGGGAGCTGTTTTTT
- | TRBJ2-3 | few | TRBV5-1 | CASQLRVSGPDTQYF | TGCGCCAGCCAACTCCGGGTCTCTGGACCAGATACGCAGTATTTT
TRBD1 | TRBJ2-5 | - | TRBV5-1 | CASSPDRGETQYF | TGCGCCAGCAGCCCGGACAGGGGAGAGACCCAGTACTTC
- | TRBJ1-3 | - | TRBV9 | CASSVGTAGNTIYF | TGTGCCAGCAGCGTAGGTACAGCTGGAAACACCATATATTTT
- | TRBJ2-7 | - | TRBV15 | CATSRPLSDGSSYEQYF | TGTGCCACCAGCAGACCCCTATCGGACGGAAGCTCCTACGAGCAGTACTTC
- | TRBJ1-2 | few | TRBV4-3 | CASSQTHGSYGYTF | TGCGCCAGCAGCCAAACCCACGGTAGCTATGGCTACACCTTC
TRBD2 | TRBJ2-5 | - | TRBV9 | CASSRASGQETQYF | TGTGCCAGCAGCAGGGCTAGCGGACAAGAGACCCAGTACTTC
- | TRBJ1-1 | - | TRBV6-6 | CASSYSTGTEAFF | TGTGCCAGCAGTTACTCGACGGGAACTGAAGCTTTCTTT
- | TRBJ2-4 | - | TRBV9 | CASSVGERGSYIQYF | TGTGCCAGCAGCGTAGGGGAAAGGGGTAGTTACATTCAGTACTTC
TRBD1 | TRBJ2-7 | - | TRBV15 | CATSSGQGLDEQYF | TGTGCCACCAGCAGCGGACAGGGTCTTGACGAGCAGTACTTC
- | TRBJ2-5 | - | TRBV2 | CASSERAGETQYF | TGTGCCAGCAGTGAAAGAGCGGGAGAGACCCAGTACTTC
- | TRBJ2-7 | - | TRBV5-1 | CASSLRDLSYEQYF | TGCGCCAGCAGCTTGCGGGATTTAAGCTACGAGCAGTACTTC
TRBD2 | TRBJ2-7 | - | TRBV2 | CASKDGTSAPEQYF | TGTGCCAGCAAGGACGGGACTAGCGCGCCCGAGCAGTACTTC
TRBD1 | TRBJ2-7 | - | TRBV29-1 | CSVEGTGGSYEQYF | TGCAGCGTTGAGGGGACAGGGGGCTCGTACGAGCAGTACTTC